A selection of T cell receptor beta chains follows, all from one sample in a study of vaccination and CD4 T cells after COVID-19. No antigens are known for them. TCRdb ran MiXCR on the PCR reads and lists one entry per CDR3 protein. The repertoire holds about 7,100 distinct CDR3 sequences, around three fifths seen once, with 25% to 30% in the top ten. Sequenced: CD4+ T cells from blood, cultured in vitro. Every receptor here comes from a human donor who had recovered from COVID-19. The conserved cysteine and the conserved F or W are not part of the CDR3 here. Size tells how often a clone was seen (once, few, many) or the class of an expanded clone, and some rows leave it out.

V gene,clone size,J gene,CDR3 protein
TRBV5-4,NA,TRBJ1-6,ASSTDRDSPLH
TRBV7-9,NA,TRBJ1-1,ASSGQENTEAF
TRBV19,NA,TRBJ1-2,ASSSSSGQGGYGYT
TRBV7-6,NA,TRBJ1-2,ASSLGQGWYGYT
TRBV5-1,NA,TRBJ2-7,ASSLGARGYEQY
TRBV24-1,NA,TRBJ2-7,ATSAGQGLGEQY
TRBV5-4,few,TRBJ2-7,ASSLGVVTSYEQY
TRBV20-1,NA,TRBJ1-5,SARRGVNQPQH
TRBV12-3/TRBV12-4,medium-sized,TRBJ2-5,ASSPGLAGGQETQY
TRBV11-1,NA,TRBJ1-5,ASSLGHTYRPQH
TRBV20-1,few,TRBJ2-2,SATKGLAGGMTGELF
TRBV7-9,NA,TRBJ2-1,ASSISLALRPYNEQF
TRBV28,NA,TRBJ2-5,ASSSPSFGETQY
TRBV6-5,NA,TRBJ2-7,ASSYPQASYEQY
TRBV6-1,NA,TRBJ2-7,ATIPFSYEQY
TRBV24-1,NA,TRBJ1-2,ATSESNYGYT
TRBV20-1,NA,TRBJ2-2,SAPTSGDTGELF
TRBV18,NA,TRBJ2-1,ASSPSREGEQF
TRBV4-2,NA,TRBJ1-5,ASSQGQGVGQPQH
TRBV7-2,NA,TRBJ2-5,TSSLSSGSFGETQY
TRBV20-1,few,TRBJ2-1,SASTEERGYNEQF
TRBV20-1,NA,TRBJ2-3,SARVGDTQY
TRBV6-7,NA,TRBJ1-1,ASSPKRNAGGAF
TRBV6-1,few,TRBJ2-5,ASSEDRIQETQY
TRBV24-1,NA,TRBJ2-1,ATSDPGQGDNEQF
TRBV24-1,NA,TRBJ2-5,ATSDPRTPGETQY
TRBV20-1,NA,TRBJ1-5,SARDPRDRYQPQH
TRBV27,NA,TRBJ2-7,ASSLKFPLAGLVHEQY
TRBV9,once,TRBJ2-5,ASSVGGGRRETQY
TRBV6-2/TRBV6-3,once,TRBJ2-2,ASSYHRAVNTGELF
TRBV2,NA,TRBJ1-1,ASSVTTAGEAF
TRBV7-2,few,TRBJ1-1,ASRYSTGSDTEAF
TRBV10-3,NA,TRBJ2-2,AISESVGHTGELF
TRBV18,NA,TRBJ2-3,ASSPLSGSGDTQY
TRBV11-1,once,TRBJ2-7,ASTDRQGTYEQY
TRBV10-3,NA,TRBJ1-1,AISELEGTNTEAF
TRBV7-3,NA,TRBJ2-5,ASSLIAQETQY
TRBV15,NA,TRBJ2-7,ATSREGGSYEQY
TRBV6-1,NA,TRBJ2-2,ASRPGTGVTGELF
TRBV5-1,NA,TRBJ1-2,ASSLDNNYGYT
TRBV15,NA,TRBJ1-2,ATSKGQSNYGYT
TRBV2,NA,TRBJ1-5,ASSDEQGYQPQH
TRBV5-4,few,TRBJ2-5,ASSSGTAAETQY
TRBV20-1,NA,TRBJ1-1,SAPRAGDTEAF
TRBV6-5,few,TRBJ1-5,ASSYSFQSNQPQH
TRBV24-1,NA,TRBJ2-1,ATSDVGAQDNEQF
TRBV20-1,NA,TRBJ1-1,SARQPGTEAF
TRBV6-5,NA,TRBJ2-3,ASSYSKGHSSTDTQY
TRBV6-1,NA,TRBJ2-2,ASSDRGAGANTGELF
TRBV5-1,once,TRBJ2-6,ASSLTSGSSGANVLT
TRBV15,few,TRBJ1-2,ATSRRDQGGYGYT
TRBV6-5,NA,TRBJ2-1,ASSYSVLAGGQYPNEQF
TRBV6-8,NA,TRBJ1-1,ASRSMETGSNNTEAF
TRBV19,NA,TRBJ2-7,ASRRRHPDYEQY
TRBV10-1,NA,TRBJ1-1,ARLGRDRYSANTEAF